This T cell receptor (beta chain) was recorded in a study of human versus mouse CDR3 diversity and MHC coevolution. Assay used: immunoSEQ multiplex PCR; TCRdb lists only in-frame clones, some missing. Of about 83,000 clones listed, 85% to 95% are singletons. There are 16 residues in the CDR3. The germline V gene encodes CDR1 SEHNR and CDR2 FQNEAQ (reference sequence). The V gene end was trimmed by 4 bases and the J gene end by 0 bases; junction bases not matched to a gene: 6. The receptor was derived from a person aged 30 to 69 in good health. Sequenced sample: naive CD4+ T cells from blood. Subset: CD45RO-negative CD62L-positive naive CD4 T cells. The chain joins TRBV7-9 to TRBJ2-4; the match to TRBD1 covers 7 bases. CDR3 sequence: CASSSMTGPAKNIQYF. CDR3 in DNA: TGTGCCAGCAGCTCGATGACAGGGCCAGCCAAAAACATTCAGTACTTC.